Shown below are 8 T cell receptor beta chains from a single sample sequenced in a study of metastatic and nonmetastatic thyroid tumors. TCRdb reanalyzed the PCR reads via MiXCR. The data hold over 35,000 clones, with about 17% observed a single time. Prior to thyroid surgery, none of the patients had received any treatment. Sequencing was done on a sample of tumor tissue. These receptors were obtained from a female donor with papillary thyroid cancer or a benign thyroid nodule (not recorded which). Some clones in this sample may be carry-over from other donors' samples.

As to this clone: Germline and junction disagree at one end, which may indicate a read error. The chain is built from TRBV30 and TRBJ2-7; 11 nucleotides align to TRBD2. The CDR3 is 15 amino acids. CDR1 GTSNPN and CDR2 SVGIG come from the germline V gene (reference sequence). The CDR3, as DNA: TGTGCCTGGAGCCCGGGACTAGCGGTAACCTACGACCAGTACTTC. Amino acids: CAWSPGLAVTYDQYF.

This clone was counted ten times or more. The chain uses TRBV30 and TRBJ2-3; 7 bases are shared with TRBD2. This CDR3 is 14 amino acids long. Germline V lookup: CDR1 GTSNPN, CDR2 SVGIG (reference sequence). After removal of 5 bases from V and 0 bases from J, the junction contained 5 bases not matched to a gene. CDR3 loop: CAWSGGPSTDTQYF. For the CDR3, the DNA is TGTGCCTGGTCGGGAGGACCCAGCACAGATACGCAGTATTTT. The variable domain in full, with the rest retrieved from reference TRBV30 and TRBJ2-3, is SQTIHQWPATLVQPVGSPLSLECTVEGTSNPNLYWYRQAAGRGLQLLFYSVGIGQISSEVPQNLSASRPQDRQFILSSKKLLLSDSGFYLCAWSGGPSTDTQYFGPGTRLTVL.

This clone occurred many times. V usage is TRBV4-3 and J usage is TRBJ1-3; D is perhaps TRBD1 (6 bases). CDR1 is LGHNA, CDR2 YSLEER, per germline. Trimming removed 0 bases at V and 0 bases at J, with 9 bases between. This CDR3 region has 16 residues. For the CDR3, the DNA is TGCGCCAGCAGCCAAGAAGTACAGGGCTCTGGAAACACCATATATTTT. Amino acid sequence: CASSQEVQGSGNTIYF.

Note on this clone: One base away lies a much larger clone, so this may be a sequencing read error. CDR3 loop: CSARPLRDPVSELFF. The CDR3, as DNA: TGCAGTGCTAGACCACTCAGGGACCCTGTGTCGGAACTGTTTTTT. This sequence joins TRBV20-1 and TRBJ1-4, with D perhaps matching TRBD1 (5 bases). Germline CDR1 reads DFQATT; CDR2 reads SNEGSKA (reference sequence). This CDR3 has 15 residues. With 2 bases removed from V and 12 bases from J, the gap between germline ends came to 22 bases.

The chain couples TRBV7-2 to TRBJ2-1; tentatively, D is TRBD1 (7 bases). This CDR3 has 14 residues. CDR1 SGHTA and CDR2 FQGNSA come from the germline V gene. V lost 8 bases to trimming and J lost 6 bases, with 17 bases between them. The CDR3 sequence is CASSPRGVSNEQFF. In DNA form, the CDR3 reads TGTGCCAGCTCCCCCAGGGGGGTTTCCAATGAGCAGTTCTTC.

This clone was seen repeatedly, ten times or more. The chain couples TRBV6-1 to TRBJ2-1; D remains ambiguous. This CDR3 has 15 residues. In germline, CDR1 is MNHNS, CDR2 SASEGT. Trimming pared 2 bases from V and 4 bases from J, leaving 12 bases between. The CDR3 is CASSEYATRYNEQFF. The DNA of the CDR3 is TGTGCCAGCAGTGAATACGCGACACGGTACAATGAGCAGTTCTTC.

The CDR3 loop reads CSARVTEKLFF. The CDR3 bases are TGCAGTGCTAGGGTAACCGAAAAACTGTTTTTT. V and J are TRBV20-1 and TRBJ1-4; D gene unclear. Trimming removed 3 bases at V and 8 bases at J, with 7 bases between. The CDR3 contains 11 residues. Germline CDR1 DFQATT, CDR2 SNEGSKA (reference sequence).

Note on this clone: The CDR3 carries no conserved terminal phenylalanine or tryptophan, so it likely arises from a read error. This sequence joins TRBV20-1 and TRBJ2-1; no firm D call. V lost 5 bases, J lost 0 bases, and 17 bases lay in between. The CDR3 is 16 residues long. Germline CDR1 is DFQATT and CDR2 is SNEGSKA (reference sequence). The CDR3 loop reads CSASWTTTSSYNEQFL. CDR3 DNA sequence: TGCAGTGCTTCCTGGACCACCACGAGCTCCTACAATGAGCAGTTCCTC.